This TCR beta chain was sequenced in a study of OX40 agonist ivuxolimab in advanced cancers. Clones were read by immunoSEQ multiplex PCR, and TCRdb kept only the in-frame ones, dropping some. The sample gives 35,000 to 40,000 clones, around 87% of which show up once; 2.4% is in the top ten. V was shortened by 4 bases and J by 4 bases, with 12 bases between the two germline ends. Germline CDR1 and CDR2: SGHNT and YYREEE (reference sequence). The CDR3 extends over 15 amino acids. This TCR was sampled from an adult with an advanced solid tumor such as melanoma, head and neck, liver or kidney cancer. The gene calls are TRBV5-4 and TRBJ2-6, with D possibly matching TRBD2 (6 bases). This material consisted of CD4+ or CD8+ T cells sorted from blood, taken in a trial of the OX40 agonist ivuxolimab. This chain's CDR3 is CASSRRGSGANVLTF. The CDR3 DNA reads TGTGCCAGCAGCCGGAGGGGATCCGGGGCCAACGTCCTGACTTTC. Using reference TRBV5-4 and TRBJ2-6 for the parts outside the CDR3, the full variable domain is ETGVTQSPTHLIKTRGQQVTLRCSSQSGHNTVSWYQQALGQGPQFIFQYYREEENGRGNFPPRFSGLQFPNYSSELNVNALELDDSALYLCASSRRGSGANVLTFGAGSRLTVL.